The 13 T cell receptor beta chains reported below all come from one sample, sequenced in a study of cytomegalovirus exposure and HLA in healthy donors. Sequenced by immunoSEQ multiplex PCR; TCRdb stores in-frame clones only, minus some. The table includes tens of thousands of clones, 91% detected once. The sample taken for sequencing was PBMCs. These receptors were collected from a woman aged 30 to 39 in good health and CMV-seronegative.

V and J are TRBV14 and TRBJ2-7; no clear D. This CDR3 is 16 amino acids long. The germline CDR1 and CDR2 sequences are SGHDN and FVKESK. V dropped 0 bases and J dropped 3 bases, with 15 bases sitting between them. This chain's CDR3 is CASSQEQLVKNYEQYF. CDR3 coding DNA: TGTGCCAGCAGCCAAGAACAGCTTGTCAAAAACTACGAGCAGTACTTC.

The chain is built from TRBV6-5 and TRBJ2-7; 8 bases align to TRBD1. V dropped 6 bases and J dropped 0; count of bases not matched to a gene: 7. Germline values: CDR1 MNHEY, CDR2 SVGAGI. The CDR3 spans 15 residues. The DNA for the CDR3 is TGTGCCAGCAGGTCGACAGGGGAGAGCTCCTACGAGCAGTACTTC. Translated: CASRSTGESSYEQYF.

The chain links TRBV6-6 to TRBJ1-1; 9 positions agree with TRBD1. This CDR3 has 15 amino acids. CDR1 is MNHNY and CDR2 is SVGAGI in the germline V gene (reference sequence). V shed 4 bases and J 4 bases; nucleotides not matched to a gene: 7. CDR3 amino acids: CASSSSQTGGTEAFF. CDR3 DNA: TGTGCCAGCAGTTCCTCCCAGACAGGGGGCACTGAAGCTTTCTTT.

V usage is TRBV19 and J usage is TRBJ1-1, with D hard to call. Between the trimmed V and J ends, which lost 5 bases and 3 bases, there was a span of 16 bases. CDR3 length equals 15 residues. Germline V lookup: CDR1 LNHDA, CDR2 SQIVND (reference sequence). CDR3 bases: TGTGCCAGTAGTGTCGTAGGTGGGAGGCACACTGAAGCTTTCTTT. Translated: CASSVVGGRHTEAFF.

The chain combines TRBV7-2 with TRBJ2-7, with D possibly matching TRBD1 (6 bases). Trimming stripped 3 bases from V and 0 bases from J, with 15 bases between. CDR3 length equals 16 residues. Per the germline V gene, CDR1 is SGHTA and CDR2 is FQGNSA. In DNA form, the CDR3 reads TGTGCCAGCAGCTTCGCCGTCCGGGACATCTCCTACGAGCAGTACTTC. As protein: CASSFAVRDISYEQYF.

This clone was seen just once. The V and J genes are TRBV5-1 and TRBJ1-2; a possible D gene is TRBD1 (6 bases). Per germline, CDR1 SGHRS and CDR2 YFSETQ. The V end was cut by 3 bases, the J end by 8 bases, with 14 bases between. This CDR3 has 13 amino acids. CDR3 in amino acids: CASSSPDSKGYTF. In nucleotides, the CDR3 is TGCGCCAGCAGCTCCCCGGACAGTAAGGGCTACACCTTC.

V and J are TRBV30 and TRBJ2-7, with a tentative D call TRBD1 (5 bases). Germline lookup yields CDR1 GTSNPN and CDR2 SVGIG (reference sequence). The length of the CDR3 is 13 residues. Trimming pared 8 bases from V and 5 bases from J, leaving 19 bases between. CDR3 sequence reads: CARSDNLRNEQYF. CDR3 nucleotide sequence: TGTGCCCGCTCGGACAACCTTCGAAACGAGCAGTACTTC. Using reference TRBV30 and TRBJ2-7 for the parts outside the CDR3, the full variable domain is SQTIHQWPATLVQPVGSPLSLECTVEGTSNPNLYWYRQAAGRGLQLLFYSVGIGQISSEVPQNLSASRPQDRQFILSSKKLLLSDSGFYLCARSDNLRNEQYFGPGTRLTVT.

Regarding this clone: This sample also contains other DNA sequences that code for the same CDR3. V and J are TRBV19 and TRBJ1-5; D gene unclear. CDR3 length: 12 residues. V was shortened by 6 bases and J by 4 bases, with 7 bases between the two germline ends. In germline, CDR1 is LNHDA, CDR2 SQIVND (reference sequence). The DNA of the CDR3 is TGTGCCAGTAGGGCGGGAAATCAGCCCCAGCATTTT. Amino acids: CASRAGNQPQHF.

The CDR3 DNA follows: TGTGCCAGCAGCGTCAGCGGGAGTGTGTTCAATGAGCAGTTCTTC. This sequence encodes CASSVSGSVFNEQFF. The V call is TRBV9, the J call TRBJ2-1, with 8 bases identical to TRBD2. After removal of 2 bases from V and 6 bases from J, the junction contained 7 bases not matched to a gene. The germline V gene encodes CDR1 SGDLS and CDR2 YYNGEE. The CDR3 runs to 15 residues.

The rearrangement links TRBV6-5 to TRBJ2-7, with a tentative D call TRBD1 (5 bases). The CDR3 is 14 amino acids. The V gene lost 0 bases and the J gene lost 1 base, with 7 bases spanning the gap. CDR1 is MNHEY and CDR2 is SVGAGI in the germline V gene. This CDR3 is CASSYSRQSYEQYF. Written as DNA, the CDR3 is TGTGCCAGCAGTTACTCGAGACAGTCCTACGAGCAGTACTTC.

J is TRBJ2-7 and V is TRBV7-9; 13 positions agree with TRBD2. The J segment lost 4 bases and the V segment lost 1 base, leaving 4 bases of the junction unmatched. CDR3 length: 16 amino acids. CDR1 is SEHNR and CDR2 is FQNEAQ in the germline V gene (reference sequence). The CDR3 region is CASSLVTSGRTYEQYF. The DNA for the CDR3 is TGTGCCAGCAGCTTAGTGACTAGCGGGAGGACTTACGAGCAGTACTTC.

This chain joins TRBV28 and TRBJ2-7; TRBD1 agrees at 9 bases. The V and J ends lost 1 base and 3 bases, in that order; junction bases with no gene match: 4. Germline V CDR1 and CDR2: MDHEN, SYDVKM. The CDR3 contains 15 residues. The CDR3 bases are TGTGCCAGCAGTTTATCGACAGGGGGTGGCTACGAGCAGTACTTC. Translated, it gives CASSLSTGGGYEQYF.

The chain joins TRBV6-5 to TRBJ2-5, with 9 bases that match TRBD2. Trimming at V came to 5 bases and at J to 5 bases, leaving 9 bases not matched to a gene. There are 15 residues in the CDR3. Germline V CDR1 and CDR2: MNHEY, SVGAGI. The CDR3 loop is CASSPPGLAGETQYF. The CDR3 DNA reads TGTGCCAGCAGTCCCCCGGGACTAGCTGGGGAGACCCAGTACTTC.